This TCR beta chain was profiled in a study of long-term antiretroviral therapy in people with HIV. Researchers ran immunoSEQ v3.0 at survey level. The table came from immunoSEQ multiplex PCR; TCRdb's copy has only in-frame clones and leaves some out. The sample lists approximately 33,000 clones, 83% seen once, with over 6.5% in the top ten. The CDR3 consists of 12 residues. The germline CDR1 and CDR2 sequences are SGHDT and YYEEEE. The V end lost 0 bases, the J end lost 6 bases, and 7 bases lay between the germline ends. Every one of the participants with HIV received treatment in the United States. The chain has TRBV5-6 and TRBJ2-7, with a tentative D call TRBD1 (6 bases). The TCR was taken from a man younger than 30 with HIV. The sequenced sample was unsorted PBMCs, obtained 0.4 years before starting antiretroviral therapy. CDR3 residues: CASSLGRGEQYF. The CDR3 DNA sequence: TGTGCCAGCAGCTTGGGCAGGGGCGAGCAGTACTTC. Together with reference TRBV5-6 and TRBJ2-7, the CDR3 gives the full variable domain: DAGVTQSPTHLIKTRGQQVTLRCSPKSGHDTVSWYQQALGQGPQFIFQYYEEEERQRGNFPDRFSGHQFPNYSSELNVNALLLGDSALYLCASSLGRGEQYFGPGTRLTVT.